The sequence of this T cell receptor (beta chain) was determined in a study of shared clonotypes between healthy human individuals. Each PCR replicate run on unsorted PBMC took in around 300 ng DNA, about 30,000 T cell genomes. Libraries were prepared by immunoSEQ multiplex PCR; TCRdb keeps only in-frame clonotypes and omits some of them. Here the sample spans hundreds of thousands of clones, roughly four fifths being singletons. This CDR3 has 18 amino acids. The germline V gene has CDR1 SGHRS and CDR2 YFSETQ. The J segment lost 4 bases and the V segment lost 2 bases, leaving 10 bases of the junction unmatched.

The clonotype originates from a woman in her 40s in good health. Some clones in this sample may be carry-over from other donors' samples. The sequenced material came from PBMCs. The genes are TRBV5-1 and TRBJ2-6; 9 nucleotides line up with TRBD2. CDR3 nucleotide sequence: TGCGCCAGCAGCTTTTATAGCGGGAGATCGTGGGGGGCCAACGTCCTGACTTTC. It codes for CASSFYSGRSWGANVLTF.